This entry lists 20 T cell receptor beta chains sequenced from one sample in a study of CXCR3-negative and CXCR3-positive naive CD8 T cells. The study made its TRB cDNA libraries by 5' RACE, adding UMI labels. TCRdb re-analyzed the 5' RACE reads; it lists each CDR3 protein once, without DNA. This sample's clone table lists about 41,000 distinct CDR3 sequences. Sequencing was performed on naive CXCR3- CD8+ T cells from blood. This sample's subset: CD45RO-CCR7+CD27+CD95- naive CD8+ T cells lacking CXCR3 (TNR3-). These receptors were collected from a human donor in good health. Some clones in this sample may be carry-over from other donors' samples.

The rearrangement uses TRBV29-1 and TRBJ2-1; the D gene TCRdb calls, TRBD2, cannot be checked with no DNA. From germline, CDR1 is SQVTM and CDR2 ANQGSEA. CDR3 length equals 17 residues. This CDR3 is CSVEASGGSSSYNEQFF.

J is TRBJ1-1 and V is TRBV29-1. The germline CDR1 and CDR2 sequences are SQVTM and ANQGSEA. CDR3 length: 11 amino acids. CDR3 protein: CSVLEGVGAFF.

V usage is TRBV12-3 or TRBV12-4 and J usage is TRBJ1-5. The CDR3 consists of 12 residues. CDR3 loop: CASSWGNQPQHF.

The chain carries TRBV29-1 and TRBJ2-1. The CDR3 has 16 residues. CDR1 is SQVTM, CDR2 ANQGSEA, per germline. CDR3 region: CSVEGAEDENYNEQFF.

The J gene is TRBJ2-5, the V gene TRBV6-5; with no DNA, the TCRdb D assignment of TRBD2 cannot be verified. In germline, CDR1 is MNHEY, CDR2 SVGAGI. The CDR3 is 17 residues long. The chain's CDR3 is CASSVTLGTALQETQYF.

V gene TRBV29-1 combines with J gene TRBJ1-3. Per germline, CDR1 SQVTM and CDR2 ANQGSEA. CDR3 size: 14 residues. The CDR3 spells CSVRQLNSGNTIYF.

CDR3 region: CASSYGTSPADTQYF. The rearrangement uses TRBV6-2 or TRBV6-3 and TRBJ2-3; TCRdb designates TRBD2, a call that cannot be tested without DNA. The germline CDR1 and CDR2 sequences are MNHEY and SVGEGT. CDR3 length equals 15 residues.

The chain recombines TRBV25-1 with TRBJ2-1; TCRdb indicates TRBD1, and absent DNA this call remains unverified. CDR3 size: 13 residues. Germline CDR1 reads MGHDK; CDR2 reads SYGVNS. The CDR3 is CASSETGWDEQFF.

This chain joins TRBV7-9 and TRBJ2-1; there is no DNA to check the TCRdb D call of TRBD1. The CDR3 consists of 15 residues. Germline V CDR1 and CDR2: SEHNR, FQNEAQ (reference sequence). The chain's CDR3 is CASSLRQGVFNEQFF.

The V gene is TRBV7-9, the J gene TRBJ2-1. The CDR3 runs 14 residues. CDR1 is SEHNR, CDR2 FQNEAQ, per germline (reference sequence). The chain's CDR3 is CASSSILDRQEQFF.

The chain combines TRBV7-3 with TRBJ2-3; TCRdb's D gene call, TRBD2, goes unchecked for lack of DNA. CDR1 SGHTA and CDR2 FQGTGA come from the germline V gene. This CDR3 is built from 16 residues. The CDR3 spells CASSTPLAGGPYTQYF.

This sequence joins TRBV10-1 and TRBJ1-4. This CDR3 region has 16 residues. Germline CDR1 WNHNN, CDR2 SYGVQD (reference sequence). CDR3 region: CTSSDPRIRGNEKLFF.

The rearrangement joins TRBV27 to TRBJ2-7. The CDR3 contains 13 residues. Per the germline V gene, CDR1 is MNHEY and CDR2 is SMNVEV (reference sequence). Here the CDR3 reads CASQRAASYEQYF.

V is TRBV12-3 or TRBV12-4 and J is TRBJ1-2; the D gene TCRdb calls, TRBD1, cannot be checked with no DNA. The CDR3 sequence is 13 residues long. CDR3 region: CASSAGRGGGYTF.

This chain joins TRBV29-1 and TRBJ2-7; TCRdb calls TRBD1, which cannot be checked without DNA. This CDR3 has 16 amino acids. Germline V gives CDR1 SQVTM, CDR2 ANQGSEA. This chain's CDR3 is CSVEDGGQIGVYEQYF.

Its frequency marks this clonotype as medium-sized (0.01 to 0.1%). V and J are TRBV4-3 and TRBJ1-1; there is no DNA to check the TCRdb D call of TRBD1. The CDR3 spans 17 residues. Germline-derived CDR1 and CDR2 are LGHNA and YSLEER. The CDR3 is CASSQGAGGLRNTEAFF.

This chain joins TRBV7-9 and TRBJ2-2; TCRdb's D call, TRBD2, is unchecked because there is no DNA. CDR3 length: 18 residues. Germline V CDR1 and CDR2: SEHNR, FQNEAQ (reference sequence). CDR3 amino acids: CASSPAAGVAIAVWELFF.

The chain employs TRBV28 and TRBJ2-5; the D call of TRBD2 rests on TCRdb alone, since no DNA is present to check it. CDR3 length equals 16 residues. Germline lookup yields CDR1 MDHEN and CDR2 SYDVKM. The CDR3 loop is CASSVGLAGGQETQYF.

The rearrangement links TRBV7-2 to TRBJ2-1; TCRdb names TRBD2, which stays unverified in the absence of DNA. Germline V gene lookup returns CDR1 SGHTA and CDR2 FQGNSA. There are 16 residues in the CDR3. The CDR3 region is CASSLEGAGGYGEQFF. The variable domain in full, completed from reference TRBV7-2 and TRBJ2-1, reads GAGVSQSPSNKVTEKGKDVELRCDPISGHTALYWYRQSLGQGLEFLIYFQGNSAPDKSGLPSDRFSAERTGGSVSTLTIQRTQQEDSAVYLCASSLEGAGGYGEQFFGPGTRLTVL.

The chain combines TRBV12-3 or TRBV12-4 with TRBJ2-7; checking the TCRdb D call of TRBD1 is not possible without DNA. This CDR3 contains 15 residues. Here the CDR3 reads CASSFAPRQPYEQYF.